Listed here are 17 T cell receptor beta chains from one sample, sequenced in a study of T cells after yellow fever vaccination. TCRdb recomputed calls from the 5' RACE reads with MiXCR, one row per CDR3 protein. The data hold hundreds of thousands of distinct CDR3 sequences, with 15% to 20% observed a single time. Sequencing used PBMCs, obtained 15 days after the yellow fever booster vaccination. The origin of the receptors is a man aged 25-45 years who received the YFV17D yellow fever vaccine.

About this clonotype: A much larger clone differs by one base, so this may be a read error. The J gene is TRBJ2-1, the V gene TRBV6-5; tentative D call: TRBD2 (6 bases). Per germline, CDR1 MNHEY and CDR2 SVGAGI. The CDR3 loop spans 15 amino acids. The CDR3 reads CASSYSSGEYNGQFF. CDR3 coding DNA: TGTGCCAGCAGTTACTCGTCGGGAGAGTACAATGGGCAGTTCTTC.

This chain links TRBV15 with TRBJ2-5; the D gene could be TRBD1 or TRBD2 (5 bases each). Germline V gene lookup returns CDR1 LNHNV and CDR2 YYDKDF (reference sequence). This CDR3 region has 14 residues. The V end was cut by 5 bases, the J end by 5 bases, with 15 bases between. The CDR3 DNA reads TGTGCCACCAGCCGGGACGAGCGGTGGGAGACCCAGTACTTC. Encoded protein: CATSRDERWETQYF.

This clonotype came up a few times. The V call is TRBV5-1, the J call TRBJ2-1, with D possibly being TRBD2 (6 bases). Germline V gene lookup returns CDR1 SGHRS and CDR2 YFSETQ. Trimming shortened V by 1 base and J by 8 bases, and 10 bases separated the two germline ends. There are 13 residues in the CDR3. CDR3 coding DNA: TGCGCCAGCAGCTTGACTAGCAAGGATGAGCAGTTCTTC. As protein: CASSLTSKDEQFF.

This clonotype came up a few times. The chain joins TRBV20-1 to TRBJ2-3, with D possibly TRBD2 on 6 matching bases. The CDR3 sequence is 17 residues long. V lost 5 bases and J lost 1, with 22 bases in between. CDR1 DFQATT and CDR2 SNEGSKA come from the germline V gene (reference sequence). The CDR3 is CSAFDTLKRARTDTQYF. CDR3 sequence (DNA): TGCAGTGCTTTTGACACCCTCAAGCGGGCCCGCACAGATACGCAGTATTTT.

The V call is TRBV6-2 or TRBV6-3, the J call TRBJ1-5; no clear D. The ends were cut back, 6 bases at V and 11 bases at J, with 14 bases in the middle. This CDR3 region has 12 residues. Germline CDR1 and CDR2: MNHEY and SVGEGT. CDR3 residues: CASSLTYRSQHF. CDR3 nucleotides: TGTGCCAGCAGCCTCACGTATCGGTCCCAGCATTTT.

The sample holds a few counts of this clonotype. The V call is TRBV12-3 or TRBV12-4, the J call TRBJ2-2, with TRBD2 as a possible D gene (5 bases). CDR3 size: 14 residues. Trimming left V 6 bases short and J 5 bases short, with 13 bases between. The CDR3 DNA is TGTGCCAGCAGCACCCTCGGAGGAACCGGGGAGCTGTTTTTT. Its protein is CASSTLGGTGELFF.

This clonotype has a handful of counts. J is TRBJ1-2 and V is TRBV7-8; D is ambiguous. The V gene's germline CDR1 is SGHVS and CDR2 FQNEAQ. The CDR3 runs to 16 residues. The ends were cut back, 5 bases at V and 0 bases at J, with 16 bases in the middle. As DNA, the CDR3 is TGTGCCAGCAGCCCAGGTTATGGGTCTTCTAACTATGGCTACACCTTC. Translated: CASSPGYGSSNYGYTF.

This chain uses TRBV10-2 with TRBJ1-2; D gene ambiguous. With 7 bases removed from V and 0 bases from J, the gap between germline ends came to 18 bases. CDR1 and CDR2 (germline): WSHSY, SAAADI. This CDR3 has 16 residues. As DNA, the CDR3 is TGCGCCAGCATTTGGACGGATGCAGACTCTAACTATGGCTACACCTTC. This encodes CASIWTDADSNYGYTF.

The chain combines TRBV4-2 with TRBJ2-3, with TRBD1 identical over 7 bases. Germline CDR1 reads LGHNA; CDR2 reads YNFKEQ. The J segment lost 2 bases and the V segment lost 4 bases, leaving 9 bases of the junction unmatched. This CDR3 is built from 16 residues. This CDR3 reads CASSPSHRGNTDTQYF. The CDR3 nucleotides read TGTGCCAGCAGCCCAAGCCACAGGGGAAACACAGATACGCAGTATTTT.

Concerning this clonotype itself: An end of the junction does not agree with germline; a read error may underlie this. The chain is built from TRBV28 and TRBJ2-2; D may be TRBD2 (5 bases). Germline CDR1 is MDHEN and CDR2 is SYDVKM. The CDR3 has 14 residues. The chain's CDR3 is CASRTTARTGVLFF. DNA of the CDR3: TGTGCCAGCAGAACGACGGCGAGGACCGGGGTGCTGTTTTTT.

This chain links TRBV12-3 or TRBV12-4 with TRBJ2-5; D is possibly TRBD2 (6 bases). The CDR3 extends over 13 amino acids. V gave up 7 bases and J gave up 4 bases, with 13 bases separating them. The CDR3 protein is CASTPRERETQYF. For the CDR3, the DNA is TGTGCCAGCACCCCCCGGGAGAGAGAGACCCAGTACTTC.

This clonotype was seen a few times. This chain connects TRBV18 to TRBJ2-7; D is possibly TRBD2 (6 bases). Trimming shortened V by 3 bases and J by 6 bases, and 12 bases separated the two germline ends. The CDR3 extends over 13 amino acids. Germline V gene sequence: CDR1 KGHSH, CDR2 LQKENI. CDR3 DNA: TGTGCCAGCTCACCCGGAGGGTACTCCGAGCAGTACTTC. Amino acids: CASSPGGYSEQYF.

This clonotype was seen a handful of times. The chain joins TRBV6-2 or TRBV6-3 to TRBJ2-5; 8 nucleotides line up with TRBD1. This CDR3 spans 16 amino acids. Germline V gives CDR1 MNHEY, CDR2 SVGEGT. Unmatched junction bases numbered 6, after V lost 2 bases and J lost 1 base. The CDR3: CASSYEPGTGQETQYF. CDR3 in DNA: TGTGCCAGCAGTTACGAACCTGGGACAGGCCAAGAGACCCAGTACTTC.

This clonotype occurred a few times. This sequence joins TRBV12-3 or TRBV12-4 and TRBJ2-2; perhaps TRBD1 as D (6 bases). CDR3 size: 15 residues. V was cut by 1 base and J by 3 bases, with 9 bases left in between. Here the CDR3 reads CASSLGRGYTGELFF. CDR3 DNA: TGTGCCAGCAGTTTAGGCAGGGGATACACCGGGGAGCTGTTTTTT.

The rearrangement joins TRBV5-5 to TRBJ2-1; D possibly corresponds to TRBD2 (6 bases). This CDR3 has 14 amino acids. CDR1 and CDR2 (germline): SGHKS, YYEKEE (reference sequence). Trimming removed 0 bases at V and 12 bases at J, with 16 bases between. Written as DNA, the CDR3 is TGTGCCAGCAGCTTGGAACCTCTAGCGCCCGTGCAGTTCTTC. It translates to CASSLEPLAPVQFF. The full variable domain, its missing parts supplied by reference TRBV5-5 and TRBJ2-1, is DAGVTQSPTHLIKTRGQQVTLRCSPISGHKSVSWYQQVLGQGPQFIFQYYEKEERGRGNFPDRFSARQFPNYSSELNVNALLLGDSALYLCASSLEPLAPVQFFGPGTRLTVL.

V gene TRBV28 combines with J gene TRBJ2-7; D is ambiguous. V was clipped by 4 bases and J by 4 bases, with 5 bases between them. Looked up from germline, CDR1 is MDHEN and CDR2 is SYDVKM. The CDR3 length is 11 residues. Written as DNA, the CDR3 is TGTGCCAGCAGTTCGGAATACGAGCAGTACTTC. It translates to CASSSEYEQYF. The whole variable domain, remainder taken from reference TRBV28 and TRBJ2-7, is DVKVTQSSRYLVKRTGEKVFLECVQDMDHENMFWYRQDPGLGLRLIYFSYDVKMKEKGDIPEGYSVSREKKERFSLILESASTNQTSMYLCASSSEYEQYFGPGTRLTVT.

The chain links TRBV25-1 to TRBJ2-1; D is perhaps TRBD2 (6 bases). This CDR3 comprises 14 residues. Germline V gene data show CDR1 as MGHDK and CDR2 as SYGVNS. Trimming removed 6 bases at V and 11 bases at J, with 20 bases between. CDR3 nucleotide sequence: TGTGCCAGCAGCGCCACCCCGGCGGGGCGGAAGCAGTTCTTC. Amino acid sequence: CASSATPAGRKQFF.